Each of the 9 T cell receptor beta chains below was sequenced from the same sample in a study of T cell changes during pregnancy in multiple sclerosis. Only in-frame clones appear in the TCRdb table, and some are missing; sequencing was by immunoSEQ multiplex PCR. The data show fewer than 90,000 clones, with about 94% seen just once and 0.7% to 1% held by the top ten. The sample was peripheral blood, taken in the third trimester of pregnancy. The receptors shown here come from a female donor with multiple sclerosis, enrolled in a pregnancy study.

The gene calls are TRBV30 and TRBJ1-2; 8 bases line up with TRBD1. J gave up 0 bases and V 5 bases, and 2 bases lay outside the gene matches. Germline CDR1 GTSNPN, CDR2 SVGIG (reference sequence). The length of the CDR3 is 13 residues. Written as DNA, the CDR3 is TGTGCCTGGGCGACAGGGGCTAACTATGGCTACACCTTC. This codes for CAWATGANYGYTF.

This chain uses TRBV7-8 with TRBJ2-2; 7 nucleotides agree with TRBD2. Germline trimming cut 4 bases from V and 7 bases from J; bases unmatched to any gene: 9. The CDR3 extends over 15 amino acids. Germline CDR1 SGHVS, CDR2 FQNEAQ. CDR3 nucleotides: TGTGCCAGCAGCTACCAGCGGGAATTGGGCGGGGAGCTGTTTTTT. Its translation: CASSYQRELGGELFF.

The chain combines TRBV7-2 with TRBJ1-3; no firm D call. Trimming took 4 bases from V and 4 from J, leaving 11 bases between them. Germline CDR1 and CDR2: SGHTA and FQGNSA. The CDR3 extends over 14 amino acids. CDR3 sequence reads: CASSSRGFGNTIYF. In DNA form, the CDR3 reads TGTGCCAGCAGCTCACGGGGATTCGGAAACACCATATATTTT.

V usage is TRBV6-5 and J usage is TRBJ2-5, with 8 bases fitting TRBD1. The V segment lost 0 bases and the J segment 0 bases; nucleotides outside the gene matches: 0. This CDR3 has 15 amino acids. Looked up from germline, CDR1 is MNHEY and CDR2 is SVGAGI. The CDR3 here is CASSYSTGDQETQYF. The CDR3 nucleotides read TGTGCCAGCAGTTACTCGACAGGGGACCAAGAGACCCAGTACTTC.

A few counts support this clone. V and J are TRBV27 and TRBJ1-2, with 8 bases fitting TRBD1. Germline assignment: CDR1 MNHEY and CDR2 SMNVEV (reference sequence). V shed 4 bases and J 2 bases; nucleotides not matched to a gene: 0. CDR3 length: 13 residues. CDR3 DNA sequence: TGTGCCAGCAGTTGGACAGGGAACTATGGCTACACCTTC. Residues: CASSWTGNYGYTF.

A single count supports this clone. DNA for the CDR3: TGTGCCAGCAGTAACAGGATGGGAACCAGGGAGCTGTTTTTT. This gives the protein CASSNRMGTRELFF. The chain recombines TRBV6-1 with TRBJ2-2; possible D gene TRBD1, 5 bases. The CDR3 length is 14 residues. V lost 5 bases to trimming and J lost 9 bases, with 16 bases between them. CDR1 and CDR2 from the germline V gene are MNHNS and SASEGT.

The chain couples TRBV19 to TRBJ1-2; D unclear. V was cut by 3 bases and J by 4 bases, with 12 bases left in between. Germline CDR1 LNHDA, CDR2 SQIVND (reference sequence). There are 14 residues in the CDR3. The CDR3 DNA reads as TGTGCCAGTAGTATCCCCCCGCCAGGCTATGGCTACACCTTC. Its protein product is CASSIPPPGYGYTF.

The rearrangement links TRBV5-1 to TRBJ2-1; D may be TRBD1 (7 bases). Germline-derived CDR1 and CDR2 are SGHRS and YFSETQ. V was trimmed by 2 bases and J by 6 bases, leaving 15 bases between them. This CDR3 spans 15 amino acids. Written as DNA, the CDR3 is TGCGCCAGCAGCTTATTACAGGGGACTCTCAATGAGCAGTTCTTC. Translated, it gives CASSLLQGTLNEQFF.

This clone appeared once. The J gene is TRBJ2-1, the V gene TRBV19, with TRBD2 identical over 7 bases. CDR1 and CDR2 (germline): LNHDA, SQIVND (reference sequence). The CDR3 is 16 residues long. Trimming removed 5 bases from V and 2 bases from J; junction bases left unmatched: 9. CDR3 DNA: TGTGCCAGTAGTGGATCTAGCGGCAGACCCTACAATGAGCAGTTCTTC. Its protein is CASSGSSGRPYNEQFF.